This record looks at one T cell receptor beta chain sequence and its context. This clone was recorded once. Its antigen is unknown. There are no base qualities to consult, and no much larger clone falls within one base. The data were taken from a study of blood T cell repertoires in COVID-19 (dated by TCRdb to between 2020 and 2021). Describing the broader study: Samples from collaborators originated in the United States, Italy and Spain and spanned both the acute and convalescent phases of COVID-19. The material from the prospective study consisted of cDNA or gDNA derived from T cells, B-cell-depleted T cells, or PBMCs. The dataset comprised deeply sampled blood TCRbeta repertoires from subjects exposed to, actively infected with, or recovered from COVID-19. The repertoires were released in a freely available public database intended as a resource for research on the immune response to SARS-CoV-2. The samples were drawn from the first 160 participants of the ongoing ImmuneRACE study and from under 1,500 subjects provided by 6 global collaborators. A de-identified subject ID, COVID-19 status, age in years and sex were almost always included in the sample metadata. Where HLA class I and class II types were available, the types were taken from metadata supplied by the sample provider, not from assay-based typing. Broader findings and caveats from the paper: The quantity of clinical and demographic metadata differed by source and by participant and was supplied without curation.

TCRbeta CDR3 regions were amplified from genomic DNA using the immunoSEQ Assay, a bias-controlled multiplex PCR. In the source study's methods: The number of nucleated cells in each sample was estimated from the amplification of reference gene primers within the assay. To quantify the absolute abundance of each unique TCRbeta CDR3 rearrangement, sequence reads were collapsed and filtered. For each sample, productive Simpson clonality was calculated by taking the square root of Simpson's diversity index across productive rearrangements. The table comes from immuneACCESS by way of TCRdb, which keeps in-frame sequences with V and J called. Part of the clones is missing from these tables; in studies checked, under half for an unresolved V gene and the rest for unknown reasons. V and J calls plus clone size are reproduced from that table; the DNA served to infer D and trimming. The sample has roughly 200,000 clones on record, 85% to 90% of them singletons. The ten largest clones represent 0.62% of the sample.

Collaborating institutions collected whole blood in K2EDTA tubes following their own protocols. Collaborator samples were shipped for TCRbeta analysis as frozen whole blood, isolated PBMCs, or DNA extracted from either sample type. The junction shows trimming of 5 bases on V and 6 bases on J, plus 7 bases between the germline ends. Its CDR3 holds 10 amino acids, cysteine through phenylalanine. Only CDR3 DNA remains: 30 bases, in frame from the first base. The germline V gene (reference sequence) provides CDR1 DFQATT and CDR2 SNEGSKA. Source material: peripheral blood. The chain is made from TRBV20-1 and TRBJ1-2; the D gene identity is not certain. The TCR originated in a man aged 45-60 years with acute or convalescent COVID-19. The CDR3 region reads CSALADGYTF. The sequenced DNA: TGCAGTGCTTTGGCAGATGGCTACACCTTC.